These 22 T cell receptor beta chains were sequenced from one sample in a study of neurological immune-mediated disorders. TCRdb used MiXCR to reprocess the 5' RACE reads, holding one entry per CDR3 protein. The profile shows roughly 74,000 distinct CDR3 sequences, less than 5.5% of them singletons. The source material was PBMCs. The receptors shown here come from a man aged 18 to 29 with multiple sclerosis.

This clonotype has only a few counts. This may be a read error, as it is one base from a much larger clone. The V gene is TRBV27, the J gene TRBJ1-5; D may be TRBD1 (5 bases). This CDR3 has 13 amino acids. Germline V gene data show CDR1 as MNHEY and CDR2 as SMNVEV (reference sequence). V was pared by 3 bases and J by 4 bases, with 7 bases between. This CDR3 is CASSLKGNQPQHF. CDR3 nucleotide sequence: TGTGCCAGCAGTTTGAAGGGGAATCAGCCCCAGCATTTT.

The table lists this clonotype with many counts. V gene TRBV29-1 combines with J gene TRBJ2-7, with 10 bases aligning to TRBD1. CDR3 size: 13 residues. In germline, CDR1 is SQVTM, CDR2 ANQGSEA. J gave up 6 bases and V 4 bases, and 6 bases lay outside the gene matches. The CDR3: CSVGGDRGSEQYF. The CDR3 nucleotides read TGCAGCGTTGGAGGGGACAGGGGATCCGAGCAGTACTTC.

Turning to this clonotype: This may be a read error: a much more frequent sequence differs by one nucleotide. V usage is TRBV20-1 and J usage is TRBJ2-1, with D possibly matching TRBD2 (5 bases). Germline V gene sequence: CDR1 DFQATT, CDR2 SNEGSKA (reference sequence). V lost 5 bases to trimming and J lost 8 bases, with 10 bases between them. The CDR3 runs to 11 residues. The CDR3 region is CSAVRRDEQFF. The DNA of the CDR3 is TGCAGTGCTGTACGGCGGGATGAGCAGTTCTTC.

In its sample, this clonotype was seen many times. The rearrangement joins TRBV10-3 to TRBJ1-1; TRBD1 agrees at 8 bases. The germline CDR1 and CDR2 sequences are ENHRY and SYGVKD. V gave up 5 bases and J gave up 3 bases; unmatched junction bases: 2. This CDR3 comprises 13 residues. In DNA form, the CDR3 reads TGTGCCATCAGTACACAGGGGGACACTGAAGCTTTCTTT. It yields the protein CAISTQGDTEAFF.

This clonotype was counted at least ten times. The CDR3 here is CASSEGLAASTDTQYF. The CDR3 DNA sequence: TGTGCCAGCAGCGAGGGACTAGCGGCTAGCACAGATACGCAGTATTTT. The chain uses TRBV9 and TRBJ2-3; 11 bases map to TRBD2. The CDR3 loop spans 16 amino acids. V shed 3 bases and J 0 bases; nucleotides not matched to a gene: 3. Looked up from germline, CDR1 is SGDLS and CDR2 is YYNGEE.

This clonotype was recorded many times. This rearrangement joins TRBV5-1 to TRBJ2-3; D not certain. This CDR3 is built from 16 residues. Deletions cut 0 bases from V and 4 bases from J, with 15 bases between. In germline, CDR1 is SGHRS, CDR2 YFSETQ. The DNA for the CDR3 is TGCGCCAGCAGCTTGGCGATAGGCCGATCGGCAGATACGCAGTATTTT. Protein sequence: CASSLAIGRSADTQYF.

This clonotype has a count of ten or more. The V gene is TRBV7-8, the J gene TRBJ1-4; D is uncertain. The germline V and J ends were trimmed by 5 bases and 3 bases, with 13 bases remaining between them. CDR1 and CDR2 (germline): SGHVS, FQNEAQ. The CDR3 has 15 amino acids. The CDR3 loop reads CASSPLRSPNEKLFF. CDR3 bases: TGTGCCAGCAGCCCCCTCAGGAGCCCTAATGAAAAACTGTTTTTT.

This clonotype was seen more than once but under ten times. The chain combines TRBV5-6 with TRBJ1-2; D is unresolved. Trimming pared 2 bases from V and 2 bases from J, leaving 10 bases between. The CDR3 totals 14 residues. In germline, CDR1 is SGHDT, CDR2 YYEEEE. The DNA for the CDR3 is TGTGCCAGCAGCTTTACGGAAAGAAACTATGGCTACACCTTC. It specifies CASSFTERNYGYTF.

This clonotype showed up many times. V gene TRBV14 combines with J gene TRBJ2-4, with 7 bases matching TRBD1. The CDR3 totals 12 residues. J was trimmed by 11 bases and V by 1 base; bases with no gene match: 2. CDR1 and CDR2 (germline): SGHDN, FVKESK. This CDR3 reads CASSQGQGVQYF. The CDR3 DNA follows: TGTGCCAGCAGCCAAGGACAGGGTGTTCAGTACTTC.

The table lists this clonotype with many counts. The CDR3 DNA follows: TGCGCCAGCAGCTTGGGACCAGGGGGCAATCAGCCCCAGCATTTT. This translates into CASSLGPGGNQPQHF. The chain recombines TRBV5-1 with TRBJ1-5; the D gene is possibly TRBD1 (6 bases). Germline assignment: CDR1 SGHRS and CDR2 YFSETQ. This CDR3 is built from 15 residues. Trimming left V 0 bases short and J 2 bases short, with 9 bases between.

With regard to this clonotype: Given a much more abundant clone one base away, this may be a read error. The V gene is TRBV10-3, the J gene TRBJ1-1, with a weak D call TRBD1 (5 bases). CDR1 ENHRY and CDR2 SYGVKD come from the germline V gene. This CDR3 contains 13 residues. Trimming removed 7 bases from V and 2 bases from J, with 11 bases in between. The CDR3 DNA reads TGTGCCATCACGGGGGAAAGAAACACTGAAGCTTTCTTT. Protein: CAITGERNTEAFF.

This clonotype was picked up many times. The CDR3: CSARPLGLGQETQYF. For the CDR3, the DNA is TGCAGTGCTAGACCGCTGGGACTAGGGCAAGAGACCCAGTACTTC. The V gene is TRBV20-1, the J gene TRBJ2-5; 8 bases are a match to TRBD2. CDR1 is DFQATT and CDR2 is SNEGSKA in the germline V gene (reference sequence). The length of the CDR3 is 15 residues. J lost 2 bases, V lost 2 bases, and 7 bases had no gene match.

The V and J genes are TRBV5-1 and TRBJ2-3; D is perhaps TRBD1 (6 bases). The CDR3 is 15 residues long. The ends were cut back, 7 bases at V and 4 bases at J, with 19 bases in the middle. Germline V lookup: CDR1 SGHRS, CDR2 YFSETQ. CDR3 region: CASRVGQGSSDTQYF. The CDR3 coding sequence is TGCGCCAGCCGTGTGGGGCAGGGGAGTTCAGATACGCAGTATTTT.

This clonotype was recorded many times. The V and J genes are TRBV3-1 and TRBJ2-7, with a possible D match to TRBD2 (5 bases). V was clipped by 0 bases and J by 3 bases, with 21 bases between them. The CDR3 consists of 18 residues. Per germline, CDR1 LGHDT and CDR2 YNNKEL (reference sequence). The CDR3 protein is CASSQERRQPGDYYEQYF. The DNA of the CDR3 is TGTGCCAGCAGCCAAGAAAGAAGGCAGCCCGGTGACTACTACGAGCAGTACTTC.

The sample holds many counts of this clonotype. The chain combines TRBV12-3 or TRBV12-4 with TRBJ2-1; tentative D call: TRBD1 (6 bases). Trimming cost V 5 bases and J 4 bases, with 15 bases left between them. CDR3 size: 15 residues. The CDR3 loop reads CASSPTGLVYNEQFF. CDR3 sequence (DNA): TGTGCCAGCAGTCCTACAGGGTTGGTGTACAATGAGCAGTTCTTC.

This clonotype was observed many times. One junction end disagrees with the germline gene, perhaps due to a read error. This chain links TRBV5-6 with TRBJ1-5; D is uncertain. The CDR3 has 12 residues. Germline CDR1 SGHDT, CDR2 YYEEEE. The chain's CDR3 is CASSFLNQPQNF. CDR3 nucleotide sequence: TGTGCCAGCAGCTTCCTCAATCAGCCCCAGAATTTT.

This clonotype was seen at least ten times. As DNA, the CDR3 is TGTGCCAGCAGCCAAGATGGGGGGACTCGGCCCCAGCATTTT. Its protein product is CASSQDGGTRPQHF. The chain uses TRBV3-1 and TRBJ1-5, with a possible D match to TRBD1 (5 bases). This CDR3 has 14 amino acids. With 0 bases removed from V and 9 bases from J, the gap between germline ends came to 12 bases. The germline V gene encodes CDR1 LGHDT and CDR2 YNNKEL (reference sequence).

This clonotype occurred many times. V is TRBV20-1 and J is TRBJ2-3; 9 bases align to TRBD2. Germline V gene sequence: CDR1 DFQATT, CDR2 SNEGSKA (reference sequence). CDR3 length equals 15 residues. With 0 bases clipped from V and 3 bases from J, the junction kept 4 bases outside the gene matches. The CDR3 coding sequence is TGCAGTGCTAGAGAGCGGGGGGGTCGGACAGATACGCAGTATTTT. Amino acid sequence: CSARERGGRTDTQYF.

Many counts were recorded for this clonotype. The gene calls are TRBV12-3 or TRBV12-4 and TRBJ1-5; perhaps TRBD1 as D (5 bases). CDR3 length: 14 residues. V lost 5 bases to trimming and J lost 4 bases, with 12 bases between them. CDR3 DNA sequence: TGTGCCAGCAGTACAACCGGGGGGAATCAGCCCCAGCATTTT. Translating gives CASSTTGGNQPQHF.

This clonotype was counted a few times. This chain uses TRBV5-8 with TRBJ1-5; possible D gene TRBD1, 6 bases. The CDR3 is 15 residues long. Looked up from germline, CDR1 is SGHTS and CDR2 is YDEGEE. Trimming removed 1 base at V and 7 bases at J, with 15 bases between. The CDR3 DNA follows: TGTGCCAGCAGCTTGATGCAGGGGAGCGGCCAGCCCCAGCATTTT. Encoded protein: CASSLMQGSGQPQHF. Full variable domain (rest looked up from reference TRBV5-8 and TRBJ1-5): EAGVTQSPTHLIKTRGQQATLRCSPISGHTSVYWYQQALGLGLQFLLWYDEGEERNRGNFPPRFSGRQFPNYSSELNVNALELEDSALYLCASSLMQGSGQPQHFGDGTRLSIL.

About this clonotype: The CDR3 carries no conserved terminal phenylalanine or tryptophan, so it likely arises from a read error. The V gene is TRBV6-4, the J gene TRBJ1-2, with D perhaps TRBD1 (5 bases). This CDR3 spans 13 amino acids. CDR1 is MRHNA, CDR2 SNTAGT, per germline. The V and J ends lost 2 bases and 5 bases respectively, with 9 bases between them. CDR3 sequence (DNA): TGTGCCAGCAGTGACAGGGGCGGTTATGGCTACACCAAC. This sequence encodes CASSDRGGYGYTN.

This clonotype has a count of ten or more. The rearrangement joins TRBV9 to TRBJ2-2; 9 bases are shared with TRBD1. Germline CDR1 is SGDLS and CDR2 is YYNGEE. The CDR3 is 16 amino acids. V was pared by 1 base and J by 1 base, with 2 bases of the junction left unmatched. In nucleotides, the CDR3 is TGTGCCAGCAGCGTATGGGGACAGGGGAACACCGGGGAGCTGTTTTTT. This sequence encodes CASSVWGQGNTGELFF.